This is a list of T cell receptor beta chains from one sample in a study of blood T cells in healthy people across ages. TCRdb re-called the 5' RACE reads with MiXCR, one entry per CDR3 protein. The sample comprises some 1.4 million distinct CDR3 sequences, approximately 38% of which are singletons, and 7.9% rests with the top ten. The source material was blood. All receptors derive from a woman younger than 30 in good health. Both conserved end residues are part of each CDR3. Each record gives: D gene, J gene, V gene, clone size, CDR3 DNA, CDR3 protein. D genes are given only for firm matches. Size tells how often a clone was seen (once, few, many) or the class of an expanded clone, and some rows leave it out.

TRBD1 | TRBJ2-5 | TRBV28 | - | TGTGCCAGCAGTTTACCCGGGGCAGGGGGCGATGAGACCCAGTACTTC | CASSLPGAGGDETQYF
TRBD2 | TRBJ2-3 | TRBV20-1 | few | TGCAGTGCTGGCGGGACTAGCGGCCCCACAGATACGCAGTATTTT | CSAGGTSGPTDTQYF
TRBD2 | TRBJ2-7 | TRBV15 | - | TGTGCCACCAGCAGATACCCGGGACTAGCGATTTACGAGCAGTACTTC | CATSRYPGLAIYEQYF
- | TRBJ2-7 | TRBV7-6 | - | TGTGCCAGCAGCTCAATCAGCGAGAGCTCCTACGAGCAGTACTTC | CASSSISESSYEQYF
- | TRBJ1-2 | TRBV7-2 | few | TGTGCCAGCAGCTTAGATCAGGGCGGGGGATATGGCTACACCTTC | CASSLDQGGGYGYTF
TRBD1 | TRBJ1-2 | TRBV5-6 | - | TGTGCCAGCAGCTTCCAGACAGGGGTGATCGACTATGGCTACACCTTC | CASSFQTGVIDYGYTF
- | TRBJ2-2 | TRBV5-1 | - | TGCGCCAGCAGCTTGGGGTTCACCACCGGGGAGCTGTTTTTT | CASSLGFTTGELFF
TRBD2 | TRBJ2-1 | TRBV14 | few | TGTGCCAGCAGCCAAAGGATGACTAGCGGGGGAAGTAATGAGCAGTTCTTC | CASSQRMTSGGSNEQFF
TRBD1 | TRBJ2-3 | TRBV30 | - | TGTGCCTGGGTCACAGGGGATTTGACAGATACGCAGTATTTT | CAWVTGDLTDTQYF
TRBD2 | TRBJ2-1 | TRBV19 | - | TGTGCCAGTAGTATATGGACTAGCGGGAGACTTGGAAGTGGGGCCAATGAGCAGTTCTTC | CASSIWTSGRLGSGANEQFF
- | TRBJ1-5 | TRBV7-2 | - | TGTGCCAGCAGCCTGCCGGGGATATTGGTCCAGCCCCAGCATTTT | CASSLPGILVQPQHF
- | TRBJ2-1 | TRBV20-1 | few | TGCAGTGCTAGCGGGTCAGGGCCCCATTTTACTTATGCCTACAATGAGCAGTTCTTC | CSASGSGPHFTYAYNEQFF
TRBD1 | TRBJ1-2 | TRBV9 | - | TGTGCCAGCAGCCCCCCCACTGGACAGGGGCCCAACTATGGCTACACCTTC | CASSPPTGQGPNYGYTF
TRBD2 | TRBJ2-7 | TRBV11-2 | - | TGTGCCAGCCGGCGGGGGGCTGTGGACTTCACCTCCTACGAGCAGTACTTC | CASRRGAVDFTSYEQYF
TRBD2 | TRBJ2-1 | TRBV28 | medium-sized | TGTGCCAGCAGTTTAAACGGGGGGGCTAGTGATGAGCAGTTCTTC | CASSLNGGASDEQFF
- | TRBJ2-3 | TRBV6-6 | few | TGTGCCAGCAGTTACATTCACACAGATACGCAGTATTTT | CASSYIHTDTQYF
TRBD1 | TRBJ2-7 | TRBV5-1 | - | TGCGCCAGCAGCCAGGGGGTAGAGTGGTACGAGCAGTACTTC | CASSQGVEWYEQYF
- | TRBJ2-7 | TRBV28 | once | TGTGCCAGCAGTTTCGGTCCACTCGGCGAGCAGTACTTC | CASSFGPLGEQYF
- | TRBJ1-2 | TRBV12-5 | - | TGTGCTAGTGGTTTGACCCTATCGGATGGCTACACCTTC | CASGLTLSDGYTF
- | TRBJ1-1 | TRBV3-1 | - | TGTGCCAGCAGCCAAGAGCAACCGAACACTGAAGCTTTCTTT | CASSQEQPNTEAFF
TRBD1 | TRBJ2-7 | TRBV3-1 | - | TGTGCCAGCAGCTACGGGCGGGACAGGGGATTCTACGAGCAGTACTTC | CASSYGRDRGFYEQYF
TRBD1 | TRBJ2-3 | TRBV6-1 | - | TGTGCCAGCAGTGATCACAGGGGTTTGACAGATACGCAGTATTTT | CASSDHRGLTDTQYF
TRBD2 | TRBJ2-7 | TRBV12-3/TRBV12-4 | - | TGTGCCAGCAGTTTGGCGGGGGGGGCGCAGTACTTC | CASSLAGGAQYF
TRBD1 | TRBJ2-3 | TRBV10-3 | - | TGTGCCGTCACCCGAGCAGGACAGGGCCAACTCACAGATCCGCAGTATTTT | CAVTRAGQGQLTDPQYF
TRBD2 | TRBJ2-7 | TRBV7-2 | - | TGTACCAGTAGCTTAGACGAGCGGGAGCTCTACGAGCAGTACTTC | CTSSLDERELYEQYF
TRBD1 | TRBJ1-5 | TRBV6-5 | - | TGTGCCAGCAGTTCCCAAGCACAGGGGTGGAGGCAGCCCCAGCATTTT | CASSSQAQGWRQPQHF
TRBD1 | TRBJ1-1 | TRBV29-1 | few | TGCAGCGTTTCCAGGACAGGGGGGAACACTGAAGCTTTCTTT | CSVSRTGGNTEAFF
TRBD1 | TRBJ1-2 | TRBV12-3/TRBV12-4 | - | TGTGCCAGCAGTTTTCTTTCGAGACAGGGAAACGGCTACACCTTC | CASSFLSRQGNGYTF
- | TRBJ2-2 | TRBV10-3 | - | TGTGCCATTTCCACCGGGAGCACGCACACCGGGGAGCTGTTTTTT | CAISTGSTHTGELFF
TRBD1 | TRBJ1-2 | TRBV25-1 | - | TGTGCCAGCAGTCCCAGGGGGGTTTCCCTCTATGGCTACACCTTC | CASSPRGVSLYGYTF
- | TRBJ2-7 | TRBV20-1 | few | TGCAGTGCTAGAGATACGAGCCGGGAGCGAACCTACGAGCAGTACTTC | CSARDTSRERTYEQYF
- | TRBJ1-1 | TRBV5-1 | few | TGCGCCAGTGCTGGCGGGCTGAACACTGAAGCTTTCTTT | CASAGGLNTEAFF
TRBD2 | TRBJ2-1 | TRBV4-1 | - | TGCGCCAACAGCCCGGGACTAGCGCATTACAATGAGCAGTTCTTC | CANSPGLAHYNEQFF
- | TRBJ2-6 | TRBV4-2 | - | TGTGCCAGCAGCCATACAGACACTGGGGCCAACGTCCTGACTTTC | CASSHTDTGANVLTF
- | TRBJ2-5 | TRBV20-1 | - | TGCAGTGCTAGATGGGGACTGGCTCAGGGGACCCAGTACTTC | CSARWGLAQGTQYF
- | TRBJ2-7 | TRBV11-2 | few | TGTGCCAGCAGCCGCGACGGGAATTTTTACGAGCAGTACTTC | CASSRDGNFYEQYF
TRBD2 | TRBJ2-7 | TRBV20-1 | few | TGCAGTGCTAGATATCCGGGACTAGGGGGCGAGCAGTACTTC | CSARYPGLGGEQYF
- | TRBJ2-1 | TRBV20-1 | - | TGCAGTGCTAGGGGGGTGGGATCTGAGCAGTTCTTC | CSARGVGSEQFF
- | TRBJ1-1 | TRBV29-1 | few | TGCAGCGTTGAAGAATCCAGGACTGAAGCTTTCTTT | CSVEESRTEAFF
- | TRBJ2-1 | TRBV5-1 | - | TGCGCCAGCAGCTTGGGTTCAGGGCTCGATGAGCAGTTCTTC | CASSLGSGLDEQFF
- | TRBJ1-1 | TRBV24-1 | - | TGTGCCACCAGGAGGGGGGAGAACACTGAAGCTTTCTTT | CATRRGENTEAFF